This entry lists 7 T cell receptor beta chains sequenced from one sample in a study of T cell responses to AZD1222 COVID-19 vaccine. This table comes from immunoSEQ multiplex PCR, and its TCRdb copy is limited to in-frame clones, with some not included. The data hold about 120,000 clones, with about 90% observed a single time. Material: peripheral blood, obtained on day 0 of AZD1222 vaccination. Source of these receptors: an adult in good health.

A remark on this clone: One end of the junction fails to match germline, which may point to a read error. The genes are TRBV4-2 and TRBJ2-1, with 9 bases aligning to TRBD2. Germline-derived CDR1 and CDR2 are LGHNA and YNFKEQ. The CDR3 runs to 18 residues. DNA of the CDR3: TGTGCCAGCAGCCTTATTGGCGGGGGGGCTCCCACCTACGATGAGCAGTTCTTC. Protein product: CASSLIGGGAPTYDEQFF.

V gene TRBV7-9 combines with J gene TRBJ1-2, with D uncertain. This CDR3 comprises 16 residues. Germline-derived CDR1 and CDR2 are SEHNR and FQNEAQ (reference sequence). V was cut by 4 bases and J by 0 bases, with 15 bases left in between. CDR3 loop: CASSSKSTLANYGYTF. In DNA, the CDR3 is TGTGCCAGCAGCTCCAAATCGACACTAGCTAACTATGGCTACACCTTC.

The gene calls are TRBV27 and TRBJ2-3; no reliable D call. Per the germline V gene, CDR1 is MNHEY and CDR2 is SMNVEV (reference sequence). Trimming removed 5 bases from V and 0 bases from J, with 18 bases in between. The CDR3 is 17 amino acids. CDR3 protein: CASSPTRPGLSTDTQYF. The DNA for the CDR3 is TGTGCCAGCAGTCCGACCCGGCCGGGCCTGAGCACAGATACGCAGTATTTT.

This chain joins TRBV11-2 and TRBJ2-7; the match to TRBD2 covers 7 bases. The germline CDR1 and CDR2 sequences are SGHAT and FQNNGV. This CDR3 is 15 amino acids long. V lost 4 bases and J lost 3; bases outside the gene matches: 9. CDR3 loop: CASSSPRSGNYEQYF. The CDR3 DNA follows: TGTGCCAGCAGCTCCCCGAGGAGCGGGAACTACGAGCAGTACTTC.

This chain uses TRBV7-8 with TRBJ1-6, with 7 nucleotides matching TRBD1. Germline assignment: CDR1 SGHVS and CDR2 FQNEAQ. The CDR3 loop spans 16 amino acids. J was trimmed by 10 bases and V by 5 bases; bases with no gene match: 14. For the CDR3, the DNA is TGTGCCAGCAGCCCCTCGATAGGGGGCACACCGTCACCCCTCCACTTT. It encodes CASSPSIGGTPSPLHF.

The chain has TRBV9 and TRBJ2-2; D perhaps matches TRBD1 (5 bases). Trimming cost V 4 bases and J 4 bases, with 11 bases left between them. Germline V gene data show CDR1 as SGDLS and CDR2 as YYNGEE. CDR3 length: 14 residues. The CDR3 DNA reads as TGTGCCAGCAGCCCTAGGACAACCACCGGGGAGCTGTTTTTT. Its translation: CASSPRTTTGELFF.

This rearrangement joins TRBV7-8 to TRBJ1-5, with a possible D match to TRBD1 (5 bases). CDR1 is SGHVS, CDR2 FQNEAQ, per germline. V was clipped by 0 bases and J by 2 bases, with 8 bases between them. The CDR3 contains 15 residues. CDR3 loop: CASSLARVGNQPQHF. The CDR3 DNA sequence: TGTGCCAGCAGCTTAGCCAGGGTAGGCAATCAGCCCCAGCATTTT. The full variable domain, completed using reference TRBV7-8 and TRBJ1-5, is GAGVSQSPRYKVAKRGQDVALRCDPISGHVSLFWYQQALGQGPEFLTYFQNEAQLDKSGLPSDRFFAERPEGSVSTLKIQRTQQEDSAVYLCASSLARVGNQPQHFGDGTRLSIL.